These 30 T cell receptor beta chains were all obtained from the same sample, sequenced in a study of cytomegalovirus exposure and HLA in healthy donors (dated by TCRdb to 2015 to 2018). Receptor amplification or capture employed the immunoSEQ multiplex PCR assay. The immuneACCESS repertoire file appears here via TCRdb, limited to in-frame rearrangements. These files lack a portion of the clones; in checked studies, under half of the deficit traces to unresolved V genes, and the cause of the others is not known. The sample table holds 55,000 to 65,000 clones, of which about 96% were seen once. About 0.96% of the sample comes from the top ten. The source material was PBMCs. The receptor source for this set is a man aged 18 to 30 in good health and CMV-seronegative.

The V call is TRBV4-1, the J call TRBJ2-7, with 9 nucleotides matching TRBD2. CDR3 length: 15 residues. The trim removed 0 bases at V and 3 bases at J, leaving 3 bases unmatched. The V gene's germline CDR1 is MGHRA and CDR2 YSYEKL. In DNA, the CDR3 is TGCGCCAGCAGCCAAGAAGGAGCGGGAGGCTACGAGCAGTACTTC. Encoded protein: CASSQEGAGGYEQYF.

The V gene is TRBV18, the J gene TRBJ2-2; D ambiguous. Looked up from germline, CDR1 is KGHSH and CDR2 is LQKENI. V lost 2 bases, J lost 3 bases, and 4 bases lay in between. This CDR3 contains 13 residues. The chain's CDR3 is CASSPLYTGELFF. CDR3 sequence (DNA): TGTGCCAGCTCACCATTATACACCGGGGAGCTGTTTTTT.

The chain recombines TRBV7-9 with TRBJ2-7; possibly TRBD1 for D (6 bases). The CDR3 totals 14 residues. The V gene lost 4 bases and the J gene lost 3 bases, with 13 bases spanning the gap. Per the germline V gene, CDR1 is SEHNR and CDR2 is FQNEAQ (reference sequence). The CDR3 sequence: CASSSRTEYYEQYF. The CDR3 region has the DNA TGTGCCAGCAGCTCCAGGACAGAATACTACGAGCAGTACTTC.

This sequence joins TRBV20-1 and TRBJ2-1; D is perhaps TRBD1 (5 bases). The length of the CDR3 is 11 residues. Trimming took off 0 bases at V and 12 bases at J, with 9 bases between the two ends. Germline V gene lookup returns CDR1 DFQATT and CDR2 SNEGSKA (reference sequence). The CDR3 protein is CSAREGDGQFF. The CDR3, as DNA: TGCAGTGCTAGAGAAGGGGATGGGCAGTTCTTC.

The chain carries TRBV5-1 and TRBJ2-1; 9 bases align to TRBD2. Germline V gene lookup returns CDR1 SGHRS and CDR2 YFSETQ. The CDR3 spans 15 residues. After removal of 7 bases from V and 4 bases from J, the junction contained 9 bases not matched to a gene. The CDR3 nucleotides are TGCGCCAGCGGAATAGCGGGAGTATCGTACAATGAGCAGTTCTTC. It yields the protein CASGIAGVSYNEQFF.

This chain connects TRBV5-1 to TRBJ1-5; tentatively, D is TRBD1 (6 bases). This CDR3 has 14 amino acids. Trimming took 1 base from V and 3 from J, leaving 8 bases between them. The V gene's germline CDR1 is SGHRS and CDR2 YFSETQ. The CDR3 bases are TGCGCCAGCAGCTTGTCAGGGGCCAATCAGCCCCAGCATTTT. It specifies CASSLSGANQPQHF.

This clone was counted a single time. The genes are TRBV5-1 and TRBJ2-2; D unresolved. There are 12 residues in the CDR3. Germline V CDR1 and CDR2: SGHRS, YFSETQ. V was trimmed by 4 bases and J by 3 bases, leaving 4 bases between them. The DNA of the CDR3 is TGCGCCAGCAGCGACTACACCGGGGAGCTGTTTTTT. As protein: CASSDYTGELFF. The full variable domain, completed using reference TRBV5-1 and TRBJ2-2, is KAGVTQTPRYLIKTRGQQVTLSCSPISGHRSVSWYQQTPGQGLQFLFEYFSETQRNKGNFPGRFSGRQFSNSRSEMNVSTLELGDSALYLCASSDYTGELFFGEGSRLTVL.

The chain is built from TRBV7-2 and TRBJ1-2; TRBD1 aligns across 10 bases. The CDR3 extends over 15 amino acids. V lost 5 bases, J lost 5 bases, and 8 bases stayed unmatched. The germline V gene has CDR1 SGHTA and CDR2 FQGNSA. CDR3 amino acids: CASSPKDRGSYGYTF. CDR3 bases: TGTGCCAGCAGCCCTAAGGACAGGGGGTCTTATGGCTACACCTTC.

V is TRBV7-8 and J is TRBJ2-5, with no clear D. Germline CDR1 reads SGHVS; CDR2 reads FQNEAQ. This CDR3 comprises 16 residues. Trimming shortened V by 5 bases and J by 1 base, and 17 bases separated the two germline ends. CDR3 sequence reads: CASSKRRILTQETQYF. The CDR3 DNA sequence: TGTGCCAGCAGCAAGCGACGGATCCTAACCCAAGAGACCCAGTACTTC.

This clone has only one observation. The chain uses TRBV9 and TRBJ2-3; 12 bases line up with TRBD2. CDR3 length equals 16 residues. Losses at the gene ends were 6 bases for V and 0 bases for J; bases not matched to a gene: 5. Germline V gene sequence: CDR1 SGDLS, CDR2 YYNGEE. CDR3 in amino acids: CASTLAGGHSTDTQYF. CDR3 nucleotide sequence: TGTGCCAGCACCCTAGCGGGAGGGCATAGCACAGATACGCAGTATTTT.

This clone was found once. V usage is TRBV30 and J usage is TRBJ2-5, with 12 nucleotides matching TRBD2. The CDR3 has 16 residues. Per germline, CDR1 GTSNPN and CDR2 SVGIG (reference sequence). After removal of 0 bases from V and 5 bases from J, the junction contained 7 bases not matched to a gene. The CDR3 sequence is CAWSVGTSGLGETQYF. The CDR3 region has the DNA TGTGCCTGGAGTGTCGGGACTAGCGGGTTGGGGGAGACCCAGTACTTC. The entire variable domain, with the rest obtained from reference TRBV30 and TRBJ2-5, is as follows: SQTIHQWPATLVQPVGSPLSLECTVEGTSNPNLYWYRQAAGRGLQLLFYSVGIGQISSEVPQNLSASRPQDRQFILSSKKLLLSDSGFYLCAWSVGTSGLGETQYFGPGTRLLVL.

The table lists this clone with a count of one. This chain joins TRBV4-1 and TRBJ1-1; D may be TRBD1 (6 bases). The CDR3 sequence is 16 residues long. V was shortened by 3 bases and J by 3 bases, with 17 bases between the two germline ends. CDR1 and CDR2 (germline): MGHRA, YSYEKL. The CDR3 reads CASSHLGDRPYTEAFF. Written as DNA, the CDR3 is TGCGCCAGCAGCCACCTTGGTGACAGGCCGTACACTGAAGCTTTCTTT.

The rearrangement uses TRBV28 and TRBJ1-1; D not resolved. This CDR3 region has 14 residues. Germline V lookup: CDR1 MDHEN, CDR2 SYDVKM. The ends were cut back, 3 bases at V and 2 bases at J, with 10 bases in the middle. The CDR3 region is CASSFLELNTEAFF. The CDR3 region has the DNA TGTGCCAGCAGTTTCTTGGAGCTTAACACTGAAGCTTTCTTT.

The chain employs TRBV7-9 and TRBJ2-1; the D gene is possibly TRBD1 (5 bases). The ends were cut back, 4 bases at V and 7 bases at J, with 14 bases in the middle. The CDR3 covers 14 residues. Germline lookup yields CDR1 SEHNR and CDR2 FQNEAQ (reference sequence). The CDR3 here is CASSSNRSPNEQFF. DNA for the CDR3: TGTGCCAGCAGCTCGAACAGGTCACCGAATGAGCAGTTCTTC.

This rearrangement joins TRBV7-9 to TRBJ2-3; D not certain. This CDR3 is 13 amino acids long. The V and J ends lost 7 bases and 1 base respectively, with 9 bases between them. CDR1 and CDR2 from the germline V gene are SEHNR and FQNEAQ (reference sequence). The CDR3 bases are TGTGCCAGCAACACCGCAGGCACAGATACGCAGTATTTT. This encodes CASNTAGTDTQYF.

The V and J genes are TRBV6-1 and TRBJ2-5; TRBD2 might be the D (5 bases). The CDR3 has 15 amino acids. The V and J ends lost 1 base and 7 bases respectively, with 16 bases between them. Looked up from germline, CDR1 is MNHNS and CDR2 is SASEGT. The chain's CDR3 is CASSEDGLAWGTQYF. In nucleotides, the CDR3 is TGTGCCAGCAGTGAAGATGGGCTAGCCTGGGGGACCCAGTACTTC.

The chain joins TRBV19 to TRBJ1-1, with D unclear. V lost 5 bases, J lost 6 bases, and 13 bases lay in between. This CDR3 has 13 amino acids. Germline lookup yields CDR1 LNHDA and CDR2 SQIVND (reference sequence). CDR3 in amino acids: CASSFPPGSEAFF. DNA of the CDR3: TGTGCCAGTAGTTTTCCACCGGGATCTGAAGCTTTCTTT.

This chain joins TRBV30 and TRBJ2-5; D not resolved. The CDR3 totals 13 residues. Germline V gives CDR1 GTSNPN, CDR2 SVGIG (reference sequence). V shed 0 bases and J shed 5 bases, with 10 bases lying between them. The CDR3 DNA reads TGTGCCTGGAGTGTAACCAGGTGGGAGACCCAGTACTTC. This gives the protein CAWSVTRWETQYF. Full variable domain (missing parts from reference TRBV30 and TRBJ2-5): SQTIHQWPATLVQPVGSPLSLECTVEGTSNPNLYWYRQAAGRGLQLLFYSVGIGQISSEVPQNLSASRPQDRQFILSSKKLLLSDSGFYLCAWSVTRWETQYFGPGTRLLVL.

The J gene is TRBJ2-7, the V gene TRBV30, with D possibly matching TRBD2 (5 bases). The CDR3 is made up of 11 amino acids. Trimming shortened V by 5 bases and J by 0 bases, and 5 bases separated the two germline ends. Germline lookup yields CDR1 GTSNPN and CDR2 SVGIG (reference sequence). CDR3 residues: CAWGLSYEQYF. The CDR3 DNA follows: TGTGCCTGGGGACTCTCCTACGAGCAGTACTTC.

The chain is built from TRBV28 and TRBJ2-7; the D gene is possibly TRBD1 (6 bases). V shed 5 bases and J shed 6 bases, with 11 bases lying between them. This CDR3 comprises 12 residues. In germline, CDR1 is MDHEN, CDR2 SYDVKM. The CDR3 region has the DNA TGTGCCAGCAGTCCGGACAGAATCGAGCAGTACTTC. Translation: CASSPDRIEQYF.

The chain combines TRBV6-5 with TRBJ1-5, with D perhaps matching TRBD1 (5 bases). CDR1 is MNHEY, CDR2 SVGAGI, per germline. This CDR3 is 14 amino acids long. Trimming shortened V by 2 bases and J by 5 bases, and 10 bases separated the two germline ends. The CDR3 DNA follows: TGTGCCAGCAGTTACCGCAGGGCCGATCAGCCCCAGCATTTT. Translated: CASSYRRADQPQHF.

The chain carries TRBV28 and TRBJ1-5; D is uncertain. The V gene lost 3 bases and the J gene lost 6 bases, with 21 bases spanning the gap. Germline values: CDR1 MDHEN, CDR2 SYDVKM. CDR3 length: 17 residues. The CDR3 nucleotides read TGTGCCAGCAGTTTTAGGTCTGGTCGTTGGGGAGTTCAGCCCCAGCATTTT. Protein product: CASSFRSGRWGVQPQHF. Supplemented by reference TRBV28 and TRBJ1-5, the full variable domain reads DVKVTQSSRYLVKRTGEKVFLECVQDMDHENMFWYRQDPGLGLRLIYFSYDVKMKEKGDIPEGYSVSREKKERFSLILESASTNQTSMYLCASSFRSGRWGVQPQHFGDGTRLSIL.

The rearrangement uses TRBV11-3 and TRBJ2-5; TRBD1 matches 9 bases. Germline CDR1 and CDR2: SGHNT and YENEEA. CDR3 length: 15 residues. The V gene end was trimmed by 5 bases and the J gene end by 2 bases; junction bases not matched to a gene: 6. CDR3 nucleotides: TGTGCCAGCAGCCTGGGGACAGGGTTTCAAGAGACCCAGTACTTC. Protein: CASSLGTGFQETQYF.

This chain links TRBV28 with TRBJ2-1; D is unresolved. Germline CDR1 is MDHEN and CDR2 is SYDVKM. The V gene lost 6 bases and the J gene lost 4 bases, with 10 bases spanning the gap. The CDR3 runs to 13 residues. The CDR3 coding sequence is TGTGCCAGCAGCCCCTCTTCTTACAATGAGCAGTTCTTC. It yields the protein CASSPSSYNEQFF.

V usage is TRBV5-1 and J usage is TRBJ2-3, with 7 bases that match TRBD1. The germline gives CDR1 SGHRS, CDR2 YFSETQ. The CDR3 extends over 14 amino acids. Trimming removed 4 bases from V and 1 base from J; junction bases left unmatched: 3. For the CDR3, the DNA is TGCGCCAGCAGCGAGACAGGGCGCACAGATACGCAGTATTTT. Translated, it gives CASSETGRTDTQYF.

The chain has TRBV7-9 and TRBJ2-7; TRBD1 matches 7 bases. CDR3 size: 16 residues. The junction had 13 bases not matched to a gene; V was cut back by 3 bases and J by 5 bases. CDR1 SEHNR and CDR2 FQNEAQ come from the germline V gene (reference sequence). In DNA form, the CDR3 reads TGTGCCAGCAGCTTTTTTAAGGGGGCTGGCGCTGACGAGCAGTACTTC. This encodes CASSFFKGAGADEQYF.

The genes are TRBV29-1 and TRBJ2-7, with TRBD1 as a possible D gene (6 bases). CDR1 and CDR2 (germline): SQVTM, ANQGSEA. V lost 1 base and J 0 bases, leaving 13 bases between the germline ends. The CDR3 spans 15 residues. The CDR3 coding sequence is TGCAGCGTTGAAGTAGGGACAACTGACTCCTACGAGCAGTACTTC. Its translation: CSVEVGTTDSYEQYF.

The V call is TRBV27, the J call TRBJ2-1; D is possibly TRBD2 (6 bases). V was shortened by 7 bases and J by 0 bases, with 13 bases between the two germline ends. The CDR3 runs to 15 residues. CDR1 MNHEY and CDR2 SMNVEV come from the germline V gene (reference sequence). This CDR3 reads CASTLDGSSYNEQFF. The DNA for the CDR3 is TGTGCCAGCACCCTGGACGGGAGCTCCTACAATGAGCAGTTCTTC.

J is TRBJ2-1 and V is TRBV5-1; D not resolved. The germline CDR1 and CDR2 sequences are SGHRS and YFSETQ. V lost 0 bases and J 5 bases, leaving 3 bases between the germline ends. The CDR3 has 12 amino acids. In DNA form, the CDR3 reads TGCGCCAGCAGCTTGGTCGACAATGAGCAGTTCTTC. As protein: CASSLVDNEQFF. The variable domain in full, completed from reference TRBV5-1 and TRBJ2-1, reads KAGVTQTPRYLIKTRGQQVTLSCSPISGHRSVSWYQQTPGQGLQFLFEYFSETQRNKGNFPGRFSGRQFSNSRSEMNVSTLELGDSALYLCASSLVDNEQFFGPGTRLTVL.

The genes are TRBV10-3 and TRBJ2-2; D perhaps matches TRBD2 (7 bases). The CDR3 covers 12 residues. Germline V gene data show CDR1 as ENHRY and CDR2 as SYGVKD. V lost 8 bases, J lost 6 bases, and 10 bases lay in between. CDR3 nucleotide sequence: TGTGCCATCGGGCGGGGGCCCGGGGAGCTGTTTTTT. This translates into CAIGRGPGELFF.